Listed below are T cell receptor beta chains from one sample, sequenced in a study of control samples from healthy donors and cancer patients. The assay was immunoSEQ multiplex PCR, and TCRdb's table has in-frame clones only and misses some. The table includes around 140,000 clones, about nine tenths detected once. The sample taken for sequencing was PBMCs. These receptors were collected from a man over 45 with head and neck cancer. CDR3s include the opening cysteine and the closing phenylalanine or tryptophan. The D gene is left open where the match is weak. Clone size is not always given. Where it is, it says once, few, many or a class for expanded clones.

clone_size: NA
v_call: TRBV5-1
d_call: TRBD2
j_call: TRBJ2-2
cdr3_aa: CASSDSGGNTGELFF
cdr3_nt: TGCGCCAGCAGCGATAGCGGGGGGAACACCGGGGAGCTGTTTTTT

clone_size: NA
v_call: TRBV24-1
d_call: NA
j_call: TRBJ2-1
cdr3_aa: CATSGRETSYNEQFF
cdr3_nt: TGTGCCACCAGTGGAAGGGAAACCTCCTACAATGAGCAGTTCTTC

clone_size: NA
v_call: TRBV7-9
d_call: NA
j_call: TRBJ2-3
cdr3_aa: CASSFYATIGTDTQYF
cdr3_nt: TGTGCCAGCAGCTTTTATGCGACAATAGGCACAGATACGCAGTATTTT

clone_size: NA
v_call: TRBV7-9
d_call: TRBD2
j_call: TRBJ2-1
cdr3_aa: CASSSGLAGPSSYNEQFF
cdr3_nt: TGTGCCAGCAGTTCCGGACTAGCGGGGCCTAGCTCCTACAATGAGCAGTTCTTC

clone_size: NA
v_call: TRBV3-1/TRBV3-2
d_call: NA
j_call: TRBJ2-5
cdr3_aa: CASSQDLHPRGGTQYF
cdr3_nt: TGTGCCAGCAGCCAAGATCTCCACCCACGAGGTGGGACCCAGTACTTC

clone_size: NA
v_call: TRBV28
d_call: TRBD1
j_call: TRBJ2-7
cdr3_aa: CASRSNRGLSEQYF
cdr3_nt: TGTGCCAGCCGATCGAACAGGGGGCTAAGCGAGCAGTACTTC

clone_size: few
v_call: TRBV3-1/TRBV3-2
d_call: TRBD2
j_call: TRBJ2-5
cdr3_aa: CASSQRKIGGSVEETQYF
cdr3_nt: TGTGCCAGCAGCCAAAGGAAGATTGGCGGGAGTGTGGAAGAGACCCAGTACTTC

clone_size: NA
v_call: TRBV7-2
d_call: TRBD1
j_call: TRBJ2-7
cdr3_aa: CASSKSGTGATYEQYF
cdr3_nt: TGTGCCAGCAGCAAAAGTGGGACAGGGGCTACCTACGAGCAGTACTTC

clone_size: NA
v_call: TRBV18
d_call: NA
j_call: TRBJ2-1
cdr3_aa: CASSPLDRNEQFF
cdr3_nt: TGTGCCAGCTCACCCCTAGATCGCAATGAGCAGTTCTTC

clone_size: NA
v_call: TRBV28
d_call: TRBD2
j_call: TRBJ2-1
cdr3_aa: CASNLWAERGPNNEQFF
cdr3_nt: TGTGCCAGCAACCTGTGGGCTGAGCGGGGGCCTAACAATGAGCAGTTCTTC

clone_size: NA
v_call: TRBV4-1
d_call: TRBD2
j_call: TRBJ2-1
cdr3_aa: CASSRPSGGSYNEQFF
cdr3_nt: TGCGCCAGCAGCCGGCCTTCGGGCGGGAGCTACAATGAGCAGTTCTTC

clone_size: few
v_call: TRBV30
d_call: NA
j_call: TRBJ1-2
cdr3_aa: CAWRSGVGYGYTF
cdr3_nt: TGTGCCTGGAGGTCGGGGGTTGGCTATGGCTACACCTTC

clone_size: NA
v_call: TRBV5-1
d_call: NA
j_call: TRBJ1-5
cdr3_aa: CASSLTGLNQPQHF
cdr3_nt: TGCGCCAGCAGCTTGACAGGGCTCAATCAGCCCCAGCATTTT

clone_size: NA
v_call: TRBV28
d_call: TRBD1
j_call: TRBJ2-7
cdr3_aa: CASSFRSGTGMSSYEQYF
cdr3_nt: TGTGCCAGCAGTTTCCGATCCGGGACAGGGATGAGCTCCTACGAGCAGTACTTC

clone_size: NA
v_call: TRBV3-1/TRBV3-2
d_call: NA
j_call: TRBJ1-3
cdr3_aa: CASSQEEGNTIYF
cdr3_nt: TGTGCCAGCAGCCAAGAAGAGGGGAACACCATATATTTT

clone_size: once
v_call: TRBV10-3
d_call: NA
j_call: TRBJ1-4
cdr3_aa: CAISPGAEKLFF
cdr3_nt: TGTGCCATCAGTCCGGGGGCCGAAAAACTGTTTTTT

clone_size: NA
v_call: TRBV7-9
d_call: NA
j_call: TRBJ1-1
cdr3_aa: CASSAVSGFEAFF
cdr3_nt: TGTGCCAGCAGCGCGGTATCAGGGTTTGAAGCTTTCTTT

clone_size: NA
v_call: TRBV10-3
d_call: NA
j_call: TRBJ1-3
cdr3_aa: CAISKRTDVSGNTIYF
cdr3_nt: TGTGCCATCAGTAAGAGGACAGATGTCTCTGGAAACACCATATATTTT

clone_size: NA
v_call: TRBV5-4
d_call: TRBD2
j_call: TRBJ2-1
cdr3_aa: CASSFTSGSYNEQFF
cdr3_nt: TGTGCCAGCAGTTTTACTAGCGGCTCCTACAATGAGCAGTTCTTC

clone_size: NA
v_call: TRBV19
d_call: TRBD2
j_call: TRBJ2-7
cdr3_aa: CASSTAGGSLYF
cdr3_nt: TGTGCCAGTAGTACCGCTGGCGGGAGTTTGTACTTC

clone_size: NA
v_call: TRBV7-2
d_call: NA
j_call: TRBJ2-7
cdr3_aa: CASSLPPLYEQYF
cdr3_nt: TGTGCCAGCAGCTTACCCCCCCTTTACGAGCAGTACTTC

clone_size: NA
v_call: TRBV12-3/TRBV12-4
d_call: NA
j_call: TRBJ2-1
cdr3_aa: CASSLGLAYEQFF
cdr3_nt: TGTGCCAGCAGTTTAGGTCTAGCGTATGAGCAGTTCTTC

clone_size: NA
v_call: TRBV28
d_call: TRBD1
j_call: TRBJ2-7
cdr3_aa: CASSVRRQGYEQYF
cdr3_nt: TGTGCCAGCTCGGTTAGGAGACAGGGCTACGAGCAGTACTTC